The 24 T cell receptor beta chains reported below all come from one sample, sequenced in a study of T cell responses to AZD1222 COVID-19 vaccine. Some clones are missing from TCRdb's copy, which holds only in-frame ones; the method was immunoSEQ multiplex PCR. The sample contains 150,000 to 200,000 clones, just over 90% of which appear only once. The sequences come from peripheral blood, collected 28 days after the second dose of the MenACWY control vaccine. Receptors were obtained from an adult who received the MenACWY meningococcal vaccine as a control.

The chain combines TRBV5-1 with TRBJ2-7; TRBD2 aligns across 12 bases. Germline-derived CDR1 and CDR2 are SGHRS and YFSETQ. This CDR3 region has 15 residues. With 2 bases clipped from V and 7 bases from J, the junction kept 7 bases outside the gene matches. Here the CDR3 DNA reads TGCGCCAGCAGCTTAAGACTAGCGGGAGAGGGGGAGCAGTACTTC. It yields the protein CASSLRLAGEGEQYF.

The V gene is TRBV27, the J gene TRBJ1-5; 8 bases align to TRBD1. Per germline, CDR1 MNHEY and CDR2 SMNVEV (reference sequence). The CDR3 is 17 residues long. V trimming: 2 bases; J trimming: 0 bases; junction bases outside the gene matches: 6. CDR3 sequence reads: CASSLPRTGPSNQPQHF. CDR3 coding DNA: TGTGCCAGCAGTTTACCCCGGACAGGGCCTAGCAATCAGCCCCAGCATTTT.

The V and J genes are TRBV6-6 and TRBJ1-2; D is uncertain. Trimming took 5 bases from V and 4 from J, leaving 8 bases between them. The CDR3 extends over 12 amino acids. The germline gives CDR1 MNHNY, CDR2 SVGAGI (reference sequence). CDR3 coding DNA: TGTGCCAGCAGTCCCCGTACCTATGGCTACACCTTC. This gives the protein CASSPRTYGYTF.

The rearrangement uses TRBV27 and TRBJ1-2; D uncertain. Trimming shortened V by 2 bases and J by 8 bases, and 15 bases separated the two germline ends. There are 14 residues in the CDR3. The V gene's germline CDR1 is MNHEY and CDR2 SMNVEV (reference sequence). CDR3 loop: CASSLTLTVGGYTF. CDR3 coding DNA: TGTGCCAGCAGTTTAACCCTGACGGTGGGGGGCTACACCTTC.

The chain joins TRBV6-6 to TRBJ1-3; D perhaps matches TRBD1 (5 bases). This CDR3 is built from 14 residues. Germline lookup yields CDR1 MNHNY and CDR2 SVGAGI (reference sequence). Deletions cut 6 bases from V and 4 bases from J, with 13 bases between. The CDR3 bases are TGTGCCAGCAGCACGAGGGGCGGGGGAAACACCATATATTTT. Amino acid sequence: CASSTRGGGNTIYF.

The chain uses TRBV15 and TRBJ2-5; D is uncertain. The germline V and J ends were trimmed by 2 bases and 2 bases, with 3 bases remaining between them. This CDR3 contains 12 residues. Per the germline V gene, CDR1 is LNHNV and CDR2 is YYDKDF (reference sequence). The CDR3, as DNA: TGTGCCACCAGCAGATTTCAAGAGACCCAGTACTTC. Translation: CATSRFQETQYF.

This chain connects TRBV19 to TRBJ2-3; the D gene is possibly TRBD1 (5 bases). The germline V gene encodes CDR1 LNHDA and CDR2 SQIVND (reference sequence). CDR3 length: 14 amino acids. Trimming cost V 8 bases and J 0 bases, with 12 bases left between them. CDR3 residues: CASSDSPSTDTQYF. The CDR3 coding sequence is TGTGCCAGTTCCGACAGCCCTAGCACAGATACGCAGTATTTT.

This CDR3 is CASSLERGSTEAFF. In DNA, the CDR3 is TGTGCCAGCAGCTTAGAGAGGGGATCCACTGAAGCTTTCTTT. The V gene is TRBV11-3, the J gene TRBJ1-1; a weak D match, TRBD1 (5 bases). Germline V gene sequence: CDR1 SGHNT, CDR2 YENEEA. The CDR3 loop spans 14 amino acids. Trimming took 0 bases from V and 4 from J, leaving 9 bases between them.

The chain carries TRBV7-2 and TRBJ2-5; a possible D gene is TRBD2 (6 bases). Per germline, CDR1 SGHTA and CDR2 FQGNSA. The CDR3 contains 14 residues. Trimming took off 4 bases at V and 3 bases at J, with 12 bases between the two ends. The CDR3 DNA follows: TGTGCCAGCAGCTCGGAGGGCCTGAAAGAGACCCAGTACTTC. This codes for CASSSEGLKETQYF.

The chain uses TRBV2 and TRBJ2-2; 8 nucleotides line up with TRBD2. The J segment lost 3 bases and the V segment lost 8 bases, leaving 11 bases of the junction unmatched. The CDR3 length is 16 residues. CDR1 and CDR2 (germline): SNHLY, FYNNEI. CDR3 residues: CASGPGGRAYTGELFF. DNA for the CDR3: TGTGCCAGCGGCCCGGGGGGGAGGGCCTACACCGGGGAGCTGTTTTTT. Full variable domain (rest looked up from reference TRBV2 and TRBJ2-2): EPEVTQTPSHQVTQMGQEVILRCVPISNHLYFYWYRQILGQKVEFLVSFYNNEISEKSEIFDDQFSVERPDGSNFTLKIRSTKLEDSAMYFCASGPGGRAYTGELFFGEGSRLTVL.

This chain uses TRBV18 with TRBJ2-7; D tentatively reads TRBD1 or TRBD2 (5 bases each). This CDR3 region has 17 residues. The V end lost 3 bases, the J end lost 3 bases, and 21 bases lay between the germline ends. The germline V gene has CDR1 KGHSH and CDR2 LQKENI. The CDR3 reads CASSPLRGGRTSYEQYF. In DNA form, the CDR3 reads TGTGCCAGCTCACCCCTCCGTGGGGGACGGACGAGCTACGAGCAGTACTTC. Based on the CDR3 plus reference TRBV18 and TRBJ2-7, the full variable domain is NAGVMQNPRHLVRRRGQEARLRCSPMKGHSHVYWYRQLPEEGLKFMVYLQKENIIDESGMPKERFSAEFPKEGPSILRIQQVVRGDSAAYFCASSPLRGGRTSYEQYFGPGTRLTVT.

This chain connects TRBV19 to TRBJ1-3; D not certain. The CDR3 covers 14 residues. The germline V gene encodes CDR1 LNHDA and CDR2 SQIVND (reference sequence). V was trimmed by 5 bases and J by 4 bases, leaving 12 bases between them. This CDR3 is CASSEAGAGNTIYF. Here the CDR3 DNA reads TGTGCCAGTAGTGAGGCGGGCGCGGGAAACACCATATATTTT.

J is TRBJ1-3 and V is TRBV6-2 or TRBV6-3, with D perhaps TRBD1 (5 bases). Germline values: CDR1 MNHEY, CDR2 SVGEGT. This CDR3 comprises 18 residues. The germline V and J ends were trimmed by 2 bases and 0 bases, with 17 bases remaining between them. CDR3 DNA sequence: TGTGCCAGCAGTTACCGGGGCGGGCAGACGTCCTCTGGAAACACCATATATTTT. The encoded protein is CASSYRGGQTSSGNTIYF.

This chain connects TRBV29-1 to TRBJ1-3; D ambiguous. The CDR3 totals 12 residues. CDR1 SQVTM and CDR2 ANQGSEA come from the germline V gene. Trimming cost V 6 bases and J 3 bases, with 9 bases left between them. The CDR3: CSVLEGGNTIYF. DNA for the CDR3: TGCAGCGTCCTGGAGGGTGGAAACACCATATATTTT.

J is TRBJ1-3 and V is TRBV7-3; D might be TRBD1 (5 bases). The germline V and J ends were trimmed by 5 bases and 0 bases, with 14 bases remaining between them. Germline V gives CDR1 SGHTA, CDR2 FQGTGA. The CDR3 covers 16 residues. CDR3 nucleotide sequence: TGTGCCAGCAGCCCGCGGGGGACCCTCTCTGGAAACACCATATATTTT. It is translated as CASSPRGTLSGNTIYF.

The genes are TRBV6-1 and TRBJ2-7; 9 bases line up with TRBD1. Germline V CDR1 and CDR2: MNHNS, SASEGT. J lost 3 bases, V lost 2 bases, and 5 bases had no gene match. This CDR3 has 15 amino acids. The CDR3 DNA is TGTGCCAGCAGTGAAATAGGACAGGGGTTCTACGAGCAGTACTTC. Translating gives CASSEIGQGFYEQYF.

The V gene is TRBV5-6, the J gene TRBJ1-5, with D unresolved. V lost 3 bases, J lost 4 bases, and 8 bases lay in between. This CDR3 has 13 amino acids. CDR1 and CDR2 (germline): SGHDT, YYEEEE. This CDR3 reads CASSWGQNQPQHF. The CDR3 nucleotides are TGTGCCAGCAGCTGGGGTCAGAATCAGCCCCAGCATTTT. The whole variable domain, filled in from reference TRBV5-6 and TRBJ1-5, reads DAGVTQSPTHLIKTRGQQVTLRCSPKSGHDTVSWYQQALGQGPQFIFQYYEEEERQRGNFPDRFSGHQFPNYSSELNVNALLLGDSALYLCASSWGQNQPQHFGDGTRLSIL.

The chain is built from TRBV10-3 and TRBJ1-1; no clear D. V lost 4 bases and J 1 base, leaving 10 bases between the germline ends. Germline loops: CDR1 ENHRY, CDR2 SYGVKD. The CDR3 is made up of 14 amino acids. The chain's CDR3 is CAISVYPGNTEAFF. CDR3 sequence (DNA): TGTGCCATCAGTGTTTACCCGGGGAACACTGAAGCTTTCTTT.

The chain recombines TRBV11-2 with TRBJ2-5, with D perhaps TRBD1 (5 bases). The CDR3 length is 16 residues. V was shortened by 7 bases and J by 1 base, with 19 bases between the two germline ends. Per the germline V gene, CDR1 is SGHAT and CDR2 is FQNNGV. The CDR3 DNA is TGTGCCAGCAACATAAATTACAGGACACCCCAAGAGACCCAGTACTTC. This gives the protein CASNINYRTPQETQYF.

CDR3 in amino acids: CSAVVPYGYTF. In nucleotides, the CDR3 is TGCAGTGCCGTCGTACCCTATGGCTACACCTTC. The chain combines TRBV20-1 with TRBJ1-2; D not certain. Germline V gives CDR1 DFQATT, CDR2 SNEGSKA (reference sequence). The length of the CDR3 is 11 residues. With 6 bases removed from V and 4 bases from J, the gap between germline ends came to 9 bases.

This clone was counted only a few times. The V call is TRBV6-4, the J call TRBJ2-1; maybe TRBD2 (6 bases). CDR1 is MRHNA, CDR2 SNTAGT, per germline. Trimming removed 6 bases from V and 8 bases from J, with 14 bases in between. This CDR3 is built from 13 residues. CDR3 in DNA: TGTGCCAGCAGGGGACTGGGAACGCATGAGCAGTTCTTC. It yields the protein CASRGLGTHEQFF.

This clone was recorded only once. This chain joins TRBV19 and TRBJ2-2; 15 bases agree with TRBD2. The trim removed 6 bases at V and 5 bases at J, leaving 13 bases unmatched. The CDR3 is 19 amino acids. Per the germline V gene, CDR1 is LNHDA and CDR2 is SQIVND (reference sequence). The CDR3 region has the DNA TGTGCCAGTAGCCCCCCGGGACTAGCGGGAGGCTTGATAACCGGGGAGCTGTTTTTT. Translated: CASSPPGLAGGLITGELFF.

Of note for this clone: The junction differs from germline at one of its ends, possibly a read error. Other DNA sequences in the same sample also yield this CDR3. The gene calls are TRBV25-1 and TRBJ2-7; 8 bases align to TRBD1. The CDR3 has 15 amino acids. CDR1 and CDR2 from the germline V gene are MGHDK and SYGVNS. CDR3 DNA sequence: TGTGCCAGCAGTGAATCCAAGACAGGGGCCTACGAACAGTACTTC. This codes for CASSESKTGAYEQYF.

The rearrangement links TRBV7-9 to TRBJ2-1, with 10 bases fitting TRBD2. The CDR3 sequence is 15 residues long. Unmatched junction bases numbered 4, after V lost 5 bases and J lost 3 bases. Per germline, CDR1 SEHNR and CDR2 FQNEAQ (reference sequence). The CDR3 bases are TGTGCCAGCAGCCCAGGACTAGCGGTCTACAATGAGCAGTTCTTC. Protein: CASSPGLAVYNEQFF. Looking up the rest from reference TRBV7-9 and TRBJ2-1 gives the full variable domain: DTGVSQNPRHKITKRGQNVTFRCDPISEHNRLYWYRQTLGQGPEFLTYFQNEAQLEKSRLLSDRFSAERPKGSFSTLEIQRTEQGDSAMYLCASSPGLAVYNEQFFGPGTRLTVL.